This is a list of T cell receptor beta chains from one sample in a study of CD8+CD57+ T cells in acquired aplastic anemia. MiXCR, run by TCRdb on the reads, gives a single entry per CDR3 protein. The table lists about 160,000 distinct CDR3 sequences, about 45% of them singletons. Specimen: sorted CD4+, CD8+, or CD8+CD57+ T cells (not recorded which) from PBMCs. The receptors derive from a human donor with aplastic anemia. Each CDR3 is given with its conserved first and last residue. A D gene is named only where the DNA matches it firmly. Clone size is given for some rows only: seen once, a few or many times, or a class if the clone is expanded.

J | D | size | V | DNA | CDR3
TRBJ2-3 | - | - | TRBV10-1 | TGCGCCAGCAGTGAGTCGATAACTAGGATGGGGCAAGATACGCAGTATTTT | CASSESITRMGQDTQYF
TRBJ2-3 | - | - | TRBV7-2 | TGTGCCAGCAGACCCGACAGCTACACAGATACGCAGTATTTT | CASRPDSYTDTQYF
TRBJ1-2 | - | few | TRBV29-1 | TGCAGCGTTGAAGGCCGGTTTCCAGACTATGGCTACACCTTC | CSVEGRFPDYGYTF
TRBJ2-7 | TRBD2 | few | TRBV28 | TGTGCCAGCAGTTTACCCGGGACTACTGCTTACGAGCAGTACTTC | CASSLPGTTAYEQYF
TRBJ1-2 | TRBD1 | once | TRBV25-1 | TGTGCCAGCAGTGCTCCTCGCCAGGGGGAGGATAGCTATGGCTACACCTTC | CASSAPRQGEDSYGYTF
TRBJ1-6 | - | many | TRBV20-1 | TGCAGTGCTAGTTCGGGAATTAATTCACCCCTCCACTTT | CSASSGINSPLHF
TRBJ2-3 | TRBD1 | - | TRBV24-1 | TGTGCCACCAGTGATCCCGGACAGGGGGATACGCAGTATTTT | CATSDPGQGDTQYF
TRBJ1-6 | - | - | TRBV20-1 | TGCAGTGCTAGAAGGGGAAATTCACCCCTCCACTTT | CSARRGNSPLHF
TRBJ2-5 | - | few | TRBV7-2 | TGTGCCAGCAGCTCGCTAAACCAAGAGACCCAGTACTTC | CASSSLNQETQYF
TRBJ2-3 | - | few | TRBV5-1 | TGCGCCAGCAGCTTCTCGAATGCAGATACGCAGTATTTT | CASSFSNADTQYF
TRBJ1-5 | - | - | TRBV6-1 | TGTGCCACGCACGTAGGACAAGATCAGCCCCAGCATTTT | CATHVGQDQPQHF
TRBJ1-2 | - | - | TRBV7-2 | TGTGCCAGCAGCTTAGAGGTGGGGGGCTACACCTTC | CASSLEVGGYTF
TRBJ2-7 | - | many | TRBV19 | TGTGCCAGTAGTAGCAGGTCCCTTAGCGAGCAGTACTTC | CASSSRSLSEQYF
TRBJ2-5 | - | - | TRBV5-1 | TGCGCCAGCAGCTCAGTGGTGGGCCAAGAGACCCAGTACTTC | CASSSVVGQETQYF
TRBJ2-7 | - | many | TRBV20-1 | TGCAGTGCTAGAGACACTCCGTCCTACGAGCAGTACTTC | CSARDTPSYEQYF